These T cell receptor beta chains were read from a single sample in a study of shared clonotypes between healthy human individuals. Sequencing used immunoSEQ multiplex PCR; TCRdb keeps in-frame clones, though not all of them. Of a few million clones in the sample, approximately 94% were seen once. The sequencing input was naive CD4+ T cells sorted from blood. These receptors were collected from a man in his late teens or twenties in good health. CDR3s include the opening cysteine and the closing phenylalanine or tryptophan. A D gene is named only where the DNA matches it firmly. Size is stated for part of the rows, as once, few or many counts, or as a class when the clone is expanded.

TGTGCCAGCAGCCCAGGACAGGGACAAGAGACCCAGTACTTC	CASSPGQGQETQYF	once	TRBV6-5	TRBJ2-5	TRBD1
TGTGCCAGTCGTTTAACCTTCCGGGACACCGGGGAGCTGTTTTTT	CASRLTFRDTGELFF	-	TRBV19	TRBJ2-2	-
TGTGCCAGCAGCGTAGAGCCCACAGGGGCCGACTATGGCTACACCTTC	CASSVEPTGADYGYTF	-	TRBV9	TRBJ1-2	TRBD1
TGTGCCAGCAGCCGGACTAGCGGGATGCAAAACATTCAGTACTTC	CASSRTSGMQNIQYF	-	TRBV6-5	TRBJ2-4	TRBD2
TGTGCCAGCAGTAGGGGGCAGATTAATAATTCACCCCTCCACTTT	CASSRGQINNSPLHF	-	TRBV6-6	TRBJ1-6	TRBD1
TGTGCCAGCAGCGTAGAAATAGGGACACTCTACGAGCAGTACTTC	CASSVEIGTLYEQYF	-	TRBV9	TRBJ2-7	-
TGTGCCATCAGTGAGTCGGTAGTAGCGGGACCCTCTGGGGCCAACGTCCTGACTTTC	CAISESVVAGPSGANVLTF	-	TRBV10-3	TRBJ2-6	TRBD2
TGCAGCGTTACAGGGCCCGTGGTCACCGGGGAGCTGTTTTTT	CSVTGPVVTGELFF	-	TRBV29-1	TRBJ2-2	-
TGTGCCAGCAGGGCATTTAGACAGCCCTACGAGCAGTACTTC	CASRAFRQPYEQYF	once	TRBV2	TRBJ2-7	-
TGCAGCGTTGATGAGGGGTTGAGCACCGGGGAGCTGTTTTTT	CSVDEGLSTGELFF	-	TRBV29-1	TRBJ2-2	-
TGTGCCAGCAGCTTAGGGGGACAGGGCGGGCAGCCCCAGCATTTT	CASSLGGQGGQPQHF	-	TRBV7-2	TRBJ1-5	TRBD1
TGTGCCAGCAGTTACATCGGACGTAATGAAAAACTGTTTTTT	CASSYIGRNEKLFF	-	TRBV6-5	TRBJ1-4	-
TGTGCCAGCACTCAATGGGGGGGACAGGGCGCCAATCAGCCCCAGCATTTT	CASTQWGGQGANQPQHF	-	TRBV2	TRBJ1-5	TRBD1
TGTGCCAGCTCACCACCCGGATGGAGGGAGCAAGATGGGCAGTACTTC	CASSPPGWREQDGQYF	once	TRBV18	TRBJ2-7	-
TGTGCCAGCAGCTTAGTCCAGGGCGGCTATGGCTACACCTTC	CASSLVQGGYGYTF	-	TRBV7-2	TRBJ1-2	-
TGTGCCAGCAGATGGAACACTGAAGCTTTCTTT	CASRWNTEAFF	-	TRBV25-1	TRBJ1-1	-
TGTGCCATCAGGGAGACAGGGGCTCACACCGGGGAGCTGTTTTTT	CAIRETGAHTGELFF	once	TRBV10-3	TRBJ2-2	TRBD1
TGCGCCAGCAGTGAGGGCGGGCTTCCACCCCTCCACTTT	CASSEGGLPPLHF	-	TRBV10-2	TRBJ1-6	-
TGTGCCAGCAGGAAAGGAGGGACTAGCGGGGTCTACGAGCAGTACTTC	CASRKGGTSGVYEQYF	-	TRBV6-6	TRBJ2-7	TRBD2
TGTGCCAGCAGTGAAAGTGGGGGACAGCCCCAGCATTTT	CASSESGGQPQHF	-	TRBV6-1	TRBJ1-5	-
TGTGCCAGCAGTTTACCGTCCGGGAACCAGAACTCTGGAAACACCATATATTTT	CASSLPSGNQNSGNTIYF	-	TRBV28	TRBJ1-3	-
TGTGCCAGCAGTTTTTCCGGAGGTGGCTATGGCTACACCTTC	CASSFSGGGYGYTF	-	TRBV28	TRBJ1-2	-
TGCGCCAGCAGCCGCAATACCGGGTTCGCCCCCTACGAGCAGTACTTC	CASSRNTGFAPYEQYF	-	TRBV5-1	TRBJ2-7	-
TGTGCCAGCAGTTACTGGCTTACTCGATTCACCGGGGAGCTGTTTTTT	CASSYWLTRFTGELFF	-	TRBV6-6	TRBJ2-2	-
TGTGCCAGCACCAGCCCCGGGCGGAATGAGCAGTTCTTC	CASTSPGRNEQFF	-	TRBV27	TRBJ2-1	-
TGTGCCAGTAGTATAGGGGACAGGGGTCCTTACGAGCAGTACTTC	CASSIGDRGPYEQYF	once	TRBV19	TRBJ2-7	TRBD1
TGTGCCAGCAGCTTAGGTGCCGCCTTGGGGCAAGAGACCCAGTACTTC	CASSLGAALGQETQYF	-	TRBV7-2	TRBJ2-5	-
TGTGCCAGCACCTCTATGGGACTAGCATCCCCCGAGCAGTACTTC	CASTSMGLASPEQYF	-	TRBV28	TRBJ2-7	TRBD2
TGCAGCGTTGCCCCCGGGACAGACGAGACCCAGTACTTC	CSVAPGTDETQYF	once	TRBV29-1	TRBJ2-5	TRBD1
TGTGCCAGCAGCTTAGCGCGAGGCGGGCCAGGCACAGATACGCAGTATTTT	CASSLARGGPGTDTQYF	-	TRBV7-2	TRBJ2-3	-
TGTGCCAGCAGCTCTCCGGAGTTCACCGGGGAGCTGTTTTTT	CASSSPEFTGELFF	-	TRBV5-5	TRBJ2-2	-
TGTGCCAGCAGTGGGCGGTCGATAGGGTACAATGAGCAGTTCTTC	CASSGRSIGYNEQFF	-	TRBV25-1	TRBJ2-1	-
TGTGCCAGTAGTCCAGTGGACAGGGGGCGAGATACGCAGTATTTT	CASSPVDRGRDTQYF	-	TRBV19	TRBJ2-3	TRBD1
TGTGCCAGCAGTCCTAGGTTTGGCCTACGGCCCGGGGAGCTGTTTTTT	CASSPRFGLRPGELFF	-	TRBV27	TRBJ2-2	-
TGCGCCAGCAGCCACCCTAGCGGGGCCCAAGAGACCCAGTACTTC	CASSHPSGAQETQYF	once	TRBV4-1	TRBJ2-5	TRBD2
TGTGCCAGCAGCGTAGCTAGCGGAGGAAACACCGGGGAGCTGTTTTTT	CASSVASGGNTGELFF	-	TRBV9	TRBJ2-2	TRBD2
TGTGCCAGCAGTTACATAGCGGGCCCGGGGACCCAGTACTTC	CASSYIAGPGTQYF	once	TRBV6-5	TRBJ2-5	TRBD2
TGTGCCAGCAGCTGGATCAGACTAGCGATCGGTGAGACCCAGTACTTC	CASSWIRLAIGETQYF	-	TRBV11-2	TRBJ2-5	TRBD2
TGTGCCTGGAGTCCAGGGTTGGATCAGCCCCAGCATTTT	CAWSPGLDQPQHF	-	TRBV30	TRBJ1-5	-
TGTGCCAGCAGTTCGGGCGGGGGACAGGAGACCCAGTACTTC	CASSSGGGQETQYF	-	TRBV28	TRBJ2-5	-
TGTGCCAGCAGCCGCGGGCCCACCGAGTCCGGGGAGCTGTTTTTT	CASSRGPTESGELFF	once	TRBV7-6	TRBJ2-2	-
TGCGCCAGCAGCTTGGCTCAGTCAGGGGGTCAGGGTGAGCAGTTCTTC	CASSLAQSGGQGEQFF	-	TRBV5-1	TRBJ2-1	TRBD1
TGTGCCTGGAGCATGGAGGGGACAGCCACTGGCTACACCTTC	CAWSMEGTATGYTF	-	TRBV30	TRBJ1-2	TRBD1
TGTGCCAGCAGCTCACGGTACACAGATACGCAGTATTTT	CASSSRYTDTQYF	-	TRBV7-2	TRBJ2-3	-
TGTGCCAGCAGTCGCGTTCTTATGGGACAGGGAAGCAATCAGCCCCAGCATTTT	CASSRVLMGQGSNQPQHF	-	TRBV27	TRBJ1-5	TRBD1
TGTGCCAGCAGCTTGGGACTAGCGGTGGTAAATGAGCAGTTCTTC	CASSLGLAVVNEQFF	once	TRBV6-5	TRBJ2-1	TRBD2
TGTGCCTGGAGTGTATATAGTAACACCATATATTTT	CAWSVYSNTIYF	-	TRBV30	TRBJ1-3	-
TGCGCCAGCAGCCCGGACGATCGTGGAAACACCATATATTTT	CASSPDDRGNTIYF	-	TRBV5-1	TRBJ1-3	-
TGCGCCAGCAGCTTATTTGTCGGGGGCACTGAAGCTTTCTTT	CASSLFVGGTEAFF	-	TRBV5-1	TRBJ1-1	-
TGTGCCAGCAGCTTTCAGGGGGTCTACGAGCAGTACTTC	CASSFQGVYEQYF	-	TRBV7-2	TRBJ2-7	TRBD1
TGCGCCAGCAGCCAAGATGGTCAGGGGGCGCGTGGCTACACCTTC	CASSQDGQGARGYTF	-	TRBV4-1	TRBJ1-2	TRBD1
TGTGCCAGCAGTGAGGGTAGGCACGCGCTTCTCGGGGAGCTGTTTTTT	CASSEGRHALLGELFF	once	TRBV2	TRBJ2-2	-
TGCGCCAGCAGCTTGGAAGTTAACTCTGGAAACACCATATATTTT	CASSLEVNSGNTIYF	-	TRBV5-1	TRBJ1-3	-
TGCGCCAGCAGCTTGAAACAACACACCCTATTCTACGAGCAGTACTTC	CASSLKQHTLFYEQYF	-	TRBV5-1	TRBJ2-7	-
TGTGCCAGCAGCCCCCGACTAGTTTCGAGTGAGCAGTTCTTC	CASSPRLVSSEQFF	-	TRBV28	TRBJ2-1	-
TGTGCCAGCAGCCATAGACAGGGGGCGCTTACCTACGAGCAGTACTTC	CASSHRQGALTYEQYF	-	TRBV7-9	TRBJ2-7	TRBD1
TGTGCCAGCAGCCAATCGACAGGCGGGGGCTACACCTTC	CASSQSTGGGYTF	-	TRBV28	TRBJ1-2	-
TGCAGCGTTGTAGGACGGCTGTCTGACGCTGAGCAGTTCTTC	CSVVGRLSDAEQFF	once	TRBV29-1	TRBJ2-1	-
TGTGCCAGTAGTATAGTCAATGAGCAGTTCTTC	CASSIVNEQFF	-	TRBV19	TRBJ2-1	-
TGCGCCAGCAGCTTGGTTCGCTCTGGTGTTTCGGCGGGAATCCTCCAAGAGACCCAGTACTTC	CASSLVRSGVSAGILQETQYF	-	TRBV5-1	TRBJ2-5	-